Below are 4 T cell receptor beta chains sequenced from a single sample in a study of shared clonotypes between healthy human individuals. Clones were sequenced by immunoSEQ multiplex PCR, and TCRdb holds only the in-frame ones, with some missing. The sample records some 1,400,000 clones, about 96% being singletons. Sequenced sample: naive CD4+ T cells sorted from blood. The subset: CD45RA+ positively selected. The receptors stem from a man aged 25-45 years in good health.

The chain links TRBV7-8 to TRBJ1-1; D unresolved. Germline CDR1 and CDR2: SGHVS and FQNEAQ. The ends were cut back, 5 bases at V and 1 base at J, with 8 bases in the middle. The CDR3 loop spans 13 amino acids. Here the CDR3 DNA reads TGTGCCAGCAGCAGAGAATGGAACACTGAAGCTTTCTTT. It specifies CASSREWNTEAFF.

This chain uses TRBV6-4 with TRBJ1-2, with a tentative D call TRBD1 (6 bases). Germline V CDR1 and CDR2: MRHNA, SNTAGT. Trimming removed 4 bases at V and 4 bases at J, with 28 bases between. This CDR3 has 19 amino acids. CDR3 sequence (DNA): TGTGCCAGCAGTGGCCCTGTCTTGGGGGCAGGGTCGAGTTTCTATGGCTACACCTTC. Its protein product is CASSGPVLGAGSSFYGYTF.

The chain is built from TRBV7-2 and TRBJ2-2, with D possibly TRBD2 on 6 matching bases. This CDR3 region has 17 residues. V lost 1 base and J lost 3, with 15 bases in between. The germline V gene encodes CDR1 SGHTA and CDR2 FQGNSA. CDR3 DNA sequence: TGTGCCAGCAGCTTAGGGCCCACTGCGGGACACACCGGGGAGCTGTTTTTT. Translating it yields CASSLGPTAGHTGELFF.

DNA of the CDR3: TGTGCCAGTAGTATGTCGTTAGGGGTAGTCACCGGGGAGCTGTTTTTT. Its protein is CASSMSLGVVTGELFF. V usage is TRBV19 and J usage is TRBJ2-2; maybe TRBD1 (5 bases). V was cut by 3 bases and J by 4 bases, with 15 bases left in between. The V gene's germline CDR1 is LNHDA and CDR2 SQIVND (reference sequence). The CDR3 spans 16 residues. Using reference TRBV19 and TRBJ2-2 for the parts outside the CDR3, the full variable domain is DGGITQSPKYLFRKEGQNVTLSCEQNLNHDAMYWYRQDPGQGLRLIYYSQIVNDFQKGDIAEGYSVSREKKESFPLTVTSAQKNPTAFYLCASSMSLGVVTGELFFGEGSRLTVL.